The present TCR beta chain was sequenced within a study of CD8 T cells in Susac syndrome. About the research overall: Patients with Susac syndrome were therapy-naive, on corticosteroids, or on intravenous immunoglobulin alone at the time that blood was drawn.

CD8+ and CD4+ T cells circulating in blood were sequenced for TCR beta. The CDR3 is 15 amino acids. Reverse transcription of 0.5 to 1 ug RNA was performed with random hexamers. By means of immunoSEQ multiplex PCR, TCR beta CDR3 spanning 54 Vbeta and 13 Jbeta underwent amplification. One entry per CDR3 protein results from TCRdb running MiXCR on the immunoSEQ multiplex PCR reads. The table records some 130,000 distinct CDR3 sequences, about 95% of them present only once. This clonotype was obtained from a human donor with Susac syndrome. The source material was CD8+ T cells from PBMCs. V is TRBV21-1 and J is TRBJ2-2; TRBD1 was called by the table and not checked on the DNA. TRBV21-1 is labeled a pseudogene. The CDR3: CASSKGGDGAGELFF. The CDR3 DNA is TGTGCCAGCAGCAAAGGAGGGGATGGGGCCGGGGAGCTGTTTTTT.